This TCR beta chain was identified in a study of blood T cell repertoires in COVID-19. The wider study: The United States, Italy and Spain provided the acute and convalescent COVID-19 samples.

Germline-derived CDR1 and CDR2 are GTSNPN and SVGIG (reference sequence). The CDR3 extends over 14 amino acids. The V segment lost 2 bases and the J segment 9 bases; nucleotides outside the gene matches: 8. Seattle-derived patients entered the study during active infection and were followed longitudinally. Only in-frame clones appear in the TCRdb table, and some are missing; sequencing was by immunoSEQ multiplex PCR. There are 500,000 to 600,000 clones in the sample; about 89% occur only once, and roughly 7.3% lies in the top ten. The chain couples TRBV30 to TRBJ2-1; 9 nucleotides match TRBD1. The TCR sequence derives from a woman aged 50 to 60 with COVID-19, enrolled during active disease. Sample: peripheral blood. The CDR3 bases are TGTGCCTGGAGTTCGGGACAGGGCCTCAGTGAGCAGTTCTTC. It codes for CAWSSGQGLSEQFF.